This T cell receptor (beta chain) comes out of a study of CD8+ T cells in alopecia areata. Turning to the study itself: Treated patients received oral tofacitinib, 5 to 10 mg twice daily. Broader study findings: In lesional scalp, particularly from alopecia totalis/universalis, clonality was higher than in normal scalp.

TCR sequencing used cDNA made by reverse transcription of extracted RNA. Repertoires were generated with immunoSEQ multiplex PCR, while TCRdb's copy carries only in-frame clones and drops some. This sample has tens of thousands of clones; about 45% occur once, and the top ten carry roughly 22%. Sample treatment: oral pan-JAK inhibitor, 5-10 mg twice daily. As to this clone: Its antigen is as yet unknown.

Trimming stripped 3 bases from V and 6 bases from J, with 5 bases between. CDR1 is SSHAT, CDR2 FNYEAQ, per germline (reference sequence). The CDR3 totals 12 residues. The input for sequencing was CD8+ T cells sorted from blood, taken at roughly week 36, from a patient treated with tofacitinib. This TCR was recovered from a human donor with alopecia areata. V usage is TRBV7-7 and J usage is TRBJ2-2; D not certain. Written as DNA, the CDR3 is TGTGCCAGCAGCTTTCGACCCGGGGAGCTGTTTTTT. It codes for CASSFRPGELFF. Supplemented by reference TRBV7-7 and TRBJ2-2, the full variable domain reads GAGVSQSPRYKVTKRGQDVTLRCDPISSHATLYWYQQALGQGPEFLTYFNYEAQPDKSGLPSDRFSAERPEGSISTLTIQRTEQRDSAMYRCASSFRPGELFFGEGSRLTVL.